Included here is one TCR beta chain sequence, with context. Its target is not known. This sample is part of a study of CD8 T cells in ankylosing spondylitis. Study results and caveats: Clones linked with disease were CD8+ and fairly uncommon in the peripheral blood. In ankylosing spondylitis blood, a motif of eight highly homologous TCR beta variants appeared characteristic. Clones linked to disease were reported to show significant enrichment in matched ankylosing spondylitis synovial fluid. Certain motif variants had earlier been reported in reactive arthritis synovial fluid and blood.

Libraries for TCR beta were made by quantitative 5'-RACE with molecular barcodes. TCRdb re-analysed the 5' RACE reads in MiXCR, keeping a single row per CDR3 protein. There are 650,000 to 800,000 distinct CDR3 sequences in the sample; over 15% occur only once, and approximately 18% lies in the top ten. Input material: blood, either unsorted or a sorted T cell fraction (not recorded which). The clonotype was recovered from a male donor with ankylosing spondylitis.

CDR3 protein: CASSVGGGGYNEQFF. CDR3 coding DNA: TGTGCCAGCAGCGTAGGTGGCGGGGGCTACAATGAGCAGTTCTTC. The chain uses TRBV9 and TRBJ2-1; 7 bases are a match to TRBD2. The CDR3 extends over 15 amino acids. J gave up 3 bases and V 0 bases, and 3 bases lay outside the gene matches. Germline assignment: CDR1 SGDLS and CDR2 YYNGEE.